Presented here are 23 T cell receptor beta chains from one specimen sequenced in a study of shared clonotypes between healthy human individuals. Data came from immunoSEQ multiplex PCR; TCRdb stores just in-frame clones and leaves some out. The data contain around 2.1 million clones, approximately 96% of them singletons. Sequenced sample: naive CD4+ T cells sorted from blood. As for subset: CD45RA+ positively selected. The source of these receptors is a young man in good health.

The chain links TRBV18 to TRBJ1-1, with TRBD1 matching over 10 bases. The CDR3 sequence is 17 residues long. Trimming at V came to 1 base and at J to 2 bases, leaving 7 bases not matched to a gene. Germline loops: CDR1 KGHSH, CDR2 LQKENI. CDR3 residues: CASSPRTRTGGNTEAFF. CDR3 DNA sequence: TGTGCCAGCTCACCACGAACCCGGACAGGGGGAAACACTGAAGCTTTCTTT.

The genes are TRBV2 and TRBJ2-1; maybe TRBD1 (5 bases). CDR1 is SNHLY, CDR2 FYNNEI, per germline. This CDR3 has 13 residues. Trimming left V 7 bases short and J 7 bases short, with 14 bases between. The CDR3 DNA sequence: TGTGCCAGCAACACAGGCCAAGGGAATGAGCAGTTCTTC. Translation gives CASNTGQGNEQFF.

Remarks on this clone: At the DNA level, this CDR3 is encoded by other sequences in the same sample as well. The chain has TRBV5-1 and TRBJ1-6; TRBD1 is a possible D gene (6 bases). Germline-derived CDR1 and CDR2 are SGHRS and YFSETQ. The V gene lost 3 bases and the J gene lost 4 bases, with 8 bases spanning the gap. CDR3 length: 14 residues. The CDR3 loop reads CASSSTGYNSPLHF. The CDR3 DNA follows: TGCGCCAGCAGCTCCACAGGGTATAATTCACCCCTCCACTTT.

The chain carries TRBV4-1 and TRBJ1-3; D is unresolved. The germline V gene has CDR1 MGHRA and CDR2 YSYEKL. The V gene lost 4 bases and the J gene lost 11 bases, with 18 bases spanning the gap. The CDR3 has 14 amino acids. DNA for the CDR3: TGCGCCAGCAGCCTTGCCCCACCACCCGACCCCATATATTTT. Protein sequence: CASSLAPPPDPIYF.

The J gene is TRBJ2-7, the V gene TRBV5-1; 7 bases agree with TRBD2. J gave up 6 bases and V 4 bases, and 13 bases lay outside the gene matches. The CDR3 has 15 amino acids. Germline CDR1 SGHRS, CDR2 YFSETQ. The CDR3 bases are TGCGCCAGCAGCCCCGCGGTCGGGACTAATCGCGAGCAGTACTTC. It yields the protein CASSPAVGTNREQYF.

The chain joins TRBV9 to TRBJ1-2; D ambiguous. The CDR3 is 13 residues long. Trimming took off 7 bases at V and 4 bases at J, with 14 bases between the two ends. Germline V gene sequence: CDR1 SGDLS, CDR2 YYNGEE. The CDR3 reads CASAKDDSYGYTF. CDR3 sequence (DNA): TGTGCCAGCGCCAAGGACGATTCCTATGGCTACACCTTC.

On this clone: Other nucleotide sequences in the sample specify the same CDR3. The rearrangement links TRBV6-6 to TRBJ2-7; D remains ambiguous. Germline CDR1 reads MNHNY; CDR2 reads SVGAGI (reference sequence). This CDR3 spans 13 amino acids. V lost 2 bases and J lost 3, with 8 bases in between. In nucleotides, the CDR3 is TGTGCCAGCAGTTACCTCTCAAGCTACGAGCAGTACTTC. This codes for CASSYLSSYEQYF.

The V gene is TRBV6-5, the J gene TRBJ1-5; 7 bases line up with TRBD1. Losses at the gene ends were 5 bases for V and 7 bases for J; bases not matched to a gene: 8. The CDR3 is made up of 14 amino acids. Germline values: CDR1 MNHEY, CDR2 SVGAGI. Written as DNA, the CDR3 is TGTGCCAGCAGTATCCACAGGGGTGGCCAGCCCCAGCATTTT. It specifies CASSIHRGGQPQHF.

This chain joins TRBV14 and TRBJ1-4, with a weak D call TRBD1 (5 bases). This CDR3 is 15 amino acids long. V was shortened by 2 bases and J by 3 bases, with 10 bases between the two germline ends. Germline CDR1 and CDR2: SGHDN and FVKESK. CDR3 residues: CASSQQGGSNEKLFF. CDR3 sequence (DNA): TGTGCCAGCAGCCAACAGGGTGGGTCTAATGAAAAACTGTTTTTT.

Concerning this clone itself: Here the CDR3 omits its conserved ending phenylalanine or tryptophan, so a read error is the likely source. No DNA is shown, since the ends of the CDR3 on it are uncertain; the CDR3 is the one TCRdb lists. The chain combines TRBV23-1 with TRBJ1-3. TRBV23-1 is annotated as an ORF whose role is uncertain. The CDR3 spans 10 amino acids, including both terminal residues. The CDR3 loop reads CASPLGGTSH.

Comments on this clone: The junction and the germline gene differ at one end; a read error may be behind it. The CDR3 sequence is CAGSLYRENGYTF. The CDR3 DNA is TGTGCCGGCAGTCTCTACAGGGAGAATGGCTACACCTTC. The chain joins TRBV6-6 to TRBJ1-2; D may be TRBD1 (6 bases). Germline V CDR1 and CDR2: MNHNY, SVGAGI (reference sequence). The CDR3 loop spans 13 amino acids.

The V call is TRBV5-1, the J call TRBJ1-2; TRBD1 matches at 8 bases. Unmatched junction bases numbered 7, after V lost 2 bases and J lost 4 bases. The CDR3 is made up of 15 amino acids. Germline V gene data show CDR1 as SGHRS and CDR2 as YFSETQ. The CDR3 DNA reads TGCGCCAGCAGCTTATCCGGGACAGGTGCCTATGGCTACACCTTC. Its translation is CASSLSGTGAYGYTF.

The rearrangement joins TRBV10-2 to TRBJ1-5, with TRBD1 as a possible D gene (6 bases). With 0 bases removed from V and 6 bases from J, the gap between germline ends came to 12 bases. CDR3 length: 15 residues. The germline gives CDR1 WSHSY, CDR2 SAAADI. The CDR3 DNA follows: TGCGCCAGCAGTGAGTCGGTAACAGGGTTTCAGCCCCAGCATTTT. This gives the protein CASSESVTGFQPQHF.

Remarks on this clone: This sample also contains other DNA sequences that code for the same CDR3. The J gene is TRBJ2-7, the V gene TRBV5-4; 9 nucleotides line up with TRBD1. J lost 4 bases, V lost 4 bases, and 6 bases had no gene match. From germline, CDR1 is SGHNT and CDR2 YYREEE (reference sequence). The length of the CDR3 is 14 residues. CDR3: CASSQGQGGYEQYF. In nucleotides, the CDR3 is TGTGCCAGCAGCCAGGGACAGGGTGGTTACGAGCAGTACTTC.

The CDR3 DNA sequence: TGTGCCAGCAGCTTGGCCTCGGGTCGGGAGACCCAGTACTTC. Translating it yields CASSLASGRETQYF. This chain links TRBV5-4 with TRBJ2-5; D not resolved. V gave up 0 bases and J gave up 5 bases, with 11 bases separating them. The V gene's germline CDR1 is SGHNT and CDR2 YYREEE (reference sequence). The CDR3 has 14 amino acids.

Written as DNA, the CDR3 is TGTGCCAGCTCAATCGGACTAGCGGGAGCCGGGGAGCTGTTTTTT. Protein: CASSIGLAGAGELFF. The chain recombines TRBV18 with TRBJ2-2; 13 nucleotides match TRBD2. The V segment lost 5 bases and the J segment 6 bases; nucleotides outside the gene matches: 3. Germline V gene sequence: CDR1 KGHSH, CDR2 LQKENI. The CDR3 runs to 15 residues.

V gene TRBV30 combines with J gene TRBJ2-4; tentative D call: TRBD1 (6 bases). The V gene's germline CDR1 is GTSNPN and CDR2 SVGIG (reference sequence). Trimming left V 1 base short and J 8 bases short, with 15 bases between. CDR3 length: 14 amino acids. CDR3 sequence reads: CAWSASYRTDIQYF. CDR3 coding DNA: TGTGCCTGGAGTGCTAGCTATAGGACAGACATTCAGTACTTC.

In this sample, this clone turned up once. This chain links TRBV7-9 with TRBJ2-3; 7 bases agree with TRBD2. Germline V gives CDR1 SEHNR, CDR2 FQNEAQ (reference sequence). CDR3 size: 18 residues. Losses at the gene ends were 2 bases for V and 1 base for J; bases not matched to a gene: 12. CDR3 nucleotides: TGTGCCAGCAGCTTAACCCCAAGGCTAGCGGCCCGCACAGATACGCAGTATTTT. Translating it yields CASSLTPRLAARTDTQYF.

V and J are TRBV5-4 and TRBJ2-3, with TRBD1 as a possible D gene (6 bases). V was shortened by 4 bases and J by 5 bases, with 17 bases between the two germline ends. The CDR3 is 15 amino acids. CDR1 is SGHNT and CDR2 is YYREEE in the germline V gene (reference sequence). The CDR3 DNA sequence: TGTGCCAGCAGCACGTCGGCAGGGACACTAGATACGCAGTATTTT. Translating it yields CASSTSAGTLDTQYF.

This clone was seen a single time. V and J are TRBV5-4 and TRBJ1-1; perhaps TRBD1 as D (5 bases). V was pared by 4 bases and J by 4 bases, with 14 bases between. CDR1 is SGHNT and CDR2 is YYREEE in the germline V gene (reference sequence). This CDR3 region has 14 residues. CDR3 nucleotide sequence: TGTGCCAGCAGCGGGGGTGGGGCGTTCACTGAAGCTTTCTTT. Translated, it gives CASSGGGAFTEAFF.

The chain employs TRBV27 and TRBJ2-3, with unresolved D. Trimming cost V 3 bases and J 4 bases, with 14 bases left between them. Germline loops: CDR1 MNHEY, CDR2 SMNVEV (reference sequence). The CDR3 consists of 15 residues. DNA of the CDR3: TGTGCCAGCAGTTTGACCTACTATGGCGCAGATACGCAGTATTTT. Encoded protein: CASSLTYYGADTQYF.

The gene calls are TRBV30 and TRBJ1-4; 7 positions match TRBD1. This CDR3 comprises 15 residues. In germline, CDR1 is GTSNPN, CDR2 SVGIG (reference sequence). V trimming: 3 bases; J trimming: 0 bases; junction bases outside the gene matches: 4. The CDR3 reads CAWRPGQSTNEKLFF. The CDR3 DNA follows: TGTGCCTGGAGACCGGGACAGTCAACTAATGAAAAACTGTTTTTT.

This rearrangement joins TRBV11-2 to TRBJ2-5, with TRBD2 matching over 8 bases. The J call could be wrong; TRBJ2-7 is a better fit for the DNA end. The CDR3 covers 14 residues. The germline gives CDR1 SGHAT, CDR2 FQNNGV. CDR3 protein: CASSLGTSFDEQYF. The CDR3 nucleotides are TGTGCCAGCAGCTTGGGGACTAGTTTCGACGAGCAGTACTTC.